Presented here are 2 T cell receptor beta chains from one specimen sequenced in a study of T cell repertoires in cytomegalovirus infection. Each CDR3 protein gets one entry after TCRdb re-called the reads with MiXCR. The profile shows more than 200,000 distinct CDR3 sequences, 8% to 9.5% of them singletons. Material for sequencing was PBMCs. Source of these receptors: a human donor in good health (CMV status not recorded). Some clones in this sample may be carry-over from other donors' samples.

This clonotype showed up just a few times. The chain is built from TRBV12-3 or TRBV12-4 and TRBJ1-5; 10 bases agree with TRBD1. The CDR3 spans 16 residues. Trimming removed 6 bases from V and 0 bases from J; junction bases left unmatched: 5. The CDR3 nucleotides read TGTGCCAGCAGGCCCGGGACAGGGGATAGCAATCAGCCCCAGCATTTT. Its translation is CASRPGTGDSNQPQHF.

The chain is built from TRBV6-1 and TRBJ2-7, with 8 bases lining up with TRBD2. The junction had 10 bases not matched to a gene; V was cut back by 8 bases and J by 1 base. Germline loops: CDR1 MNHNS, CDR2 SASEGT. This CDR3 has 15 residues. The DNA for the CDR3 is TGTGCCAGCCAGAGGGAGCGGGGGAGTTCCTACGAGCAGTACTTC. Its protein is CASQRERGSSYEQYF.